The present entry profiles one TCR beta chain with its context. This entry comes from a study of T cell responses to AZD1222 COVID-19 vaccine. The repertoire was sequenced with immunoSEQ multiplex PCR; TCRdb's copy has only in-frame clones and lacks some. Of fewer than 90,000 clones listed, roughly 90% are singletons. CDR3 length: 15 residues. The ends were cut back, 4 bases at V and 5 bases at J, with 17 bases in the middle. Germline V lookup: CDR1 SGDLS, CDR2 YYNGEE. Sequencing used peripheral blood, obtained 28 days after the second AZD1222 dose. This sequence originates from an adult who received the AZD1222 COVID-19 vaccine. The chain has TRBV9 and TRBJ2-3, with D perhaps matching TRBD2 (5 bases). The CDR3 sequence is CASSPELAQEDTQYF. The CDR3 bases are TGTGCCAGCAGCCCCGAGCTAGCCCAAGAAGATACGCAGTATTTT.